One sample yielded the 16 T cell receptor beta chains listed below, sequenced in a study of T cell responses to AZD1222 COVID-19 vaccine. Here immunoSEQ multiplex PCR was the method, and the copy in TCRdb shows in-frame clones only, minus some. The table lists 150,000 to 200,000 clones, about nine tenths of them singletons. The sequenced sample was peripheral blood, obtained 28 days after the second dose of the MenACWY control vaccine. These receptors were obtained from an adult who received the MenACWY meningococcal vaccine as a control.

The chain combines TRBV10-1 with TRBJ1-4; D is unclear. CDR1 is WNHNN and CDR2 is SYGVQD in the germline V gene (reference sequence). Trimming cost V 3 bases and J 8 bases, with 19 bases left between them. The CDR3 has 16 residues. CDR3 nucleotides: TGCGCCAGCAGTGAAAGTAGCGGCCTGGGGTTCGAAAAACTGTTTTTT. Protein: CASSESSGLGFEKLFF.

The chain has TRBV7-8 and TRBJ2-2; D possibly uses TRBD1 or TRBD2 (5 bases each). The CDR3 consists of 16 residues. Germline values: CDR1 SGHVS, CDR2 FQNEAQ. Deletions cut 4 bases from V and 3 bases from J, with 15 bases between. The chain's CDR3 is CASSSRPGTYTGELFF. The CDR3 nucleotides read TGTGCCAGCAGCTCCCGCCCCGGGACCTACACCGGGGAGCTGTTTTTT.

This clone was detected only a few times. CDR3 loop: CASSEGPGGSYEQYF. The CDR3 bases are TGCGCCAGCAGTGAGGGTCCTGGGGGCTCCTACGAGCAGTACTTC. The chain is built from TRBV10-2 and TRBJ2-7; D possibly matches TRBD1 or TRBD2 (5 bases each). The CDR3 is made up of 15 amino acids. Germline CDR1 is WSHSY and CDR2 is SAAADI. V was pared by 2 bases and J by 0 bases, with 11 bases between.

The chain has TRBV7-2 and TRBJ2-2, with a tentative D call TRBD2 (5 bases). CDR1 is SGHTA and CDR2 is FQGNSA in the germline V gene. This CDR3 is 15 amino acids long. V lost 1 base and J 3 bases, leaving 9 bases between the germline ends. The CDR3 loop is CASSLGGRHTGELFF. DNA of the CDR3: TGTGCCAGCAGCTTAGGCGGGCGGCACACCGGGGAGCTGTTTTTT.

The chain is built from TRBV28 and TRBJ2-7; 7 bases are a match to TRBD2. CDR3 length: 15 residues. Germline V lookup: CDR1 MDHEN, CDR2 SYDVKM. The trim removed 5 bases at V and 6 bases at J, leaving 13 bases unmatched. CDR3 sequence (DNA): TGTGCCAGCAGTACCTCTAACGGGGGGATCACCGAGCAGTACTTC. Translated: CASSTSNGGITEQYF.

This chain uses TRBV9 with TRBJ2-1; TRBD2 matches at 7 bases. CDR1 is SGDLS and CDR2 is YYNGEE in the germline V gene. V gave up 0 bases and J gave up 4 bases; unmatched junction bases: 4. The CDR3 spans 15 residues. CDR3 nucleotide sequence: TGTGCCAGCAGCGTAGTCGGGGGGAAATACAATGAGCAGTTCTTC. Translating gives CASSVVGGKYNEQFF.

The V and J genes are TRBV27 and TRBJ1-2; D remains ambiguous. The ends were cut back, 3 bases at V and 7 bases at J, with 3 bases in the middle. The CDR3 totals 10 residues. The germline V gene encodes CDR1 MNHEY and CDR2 SMNVEV (reference sequence). CDR3 coding DNA: TGTGCCAGCAGTTTTGCTGGCTACACCTTC. Translation gives CASSFAGYTF.

The gene calls are TRBV28 and TRBJ1-1; possibly TRBD1 for D (5 bases). Per the germline V gene, CDR1 is MDHEN and CDR2 is SYDVKM. V lost 5 bases and J lost 3, with 10 bases in between. The CDR3 covers 13 residues. CDR3 nucleotide sequence: TGTGCCAGCAGTAGACAGACTGACACTGAAGCTTTCTTT. Its protein product is CASSRQTDTEAFF. The whole variable domain, remainder taken from reference TRBV28 and TRBJ1-1, is DVKVTQSSRYLVKRTGEKVFLECVQDMDHENMFWYRQDPGLGLRLIYFSYDVKMKEKGDIPEGYSVSREKKERFSLILESASTNQTSMYLCASSRQTDTEAFFGQGTRLTVV.

J is TRBJ1-3 and V is TRBV5-1; no firm D call. V gave up 0 bases and J gave up 4 bases, with 8 bases separating them. Per germline, CDR1 SGHRS and CDR2 YFSETQ. The CDR3 consists of 14 residues. In DNA, the CDR3 is TGCGCCAGCAGCTTGGGGGGTCCCGGAAACACCATATATTTT. It is translated as CASSLGGPGNTIYF.

This clone is labeled medium-sized (0.01 to 0.1%). In DNA form, the CDR3 reads TGTGCCAGCAGCTTAGAGGGGGGGAGCTCCTACGAGCAGTACTTC. It specifies CASSLEGGSSYEQYF. The genes are TRBV13 and TRBJ2-7; D perhaps matches TRBD2 (7 bases). Trimming took 1 base from V and 0 from J, leaving 10 bases between them. The length of the CDR3 is 15 residues. CDR1 and CDR2 (germline): PRHDT, FYEKMQ (reference sequence).

The chain has TRBV7-9 and TRBJ2-2; D not resolved. This CDR3 region has 16 residues. Trimming shortened V by 3 bases and J by 3 bases, and 14 bases separated the two germline ends. Germline CDR1 is SEHNR and CDR2 is FQNEAQ (reference sequence). The CDR3 loop is CASSLVGLGDTGELFF. The CDR3 nucleotides read TGTGCCAGCAGCTTGGTTGGGTTGGGCGACACCGGGGAGCTGTTTTTT.

The chain joins TRBV5-5 to TRBJ2-7, with no clear D. V was pared by 1 base and J by 4 bases, with 12 bases between. This CDR3 is 14 amino acids long. Germline V gives CDR1 SGHKS, CDR2 YYEKEE (reference sequence). CDR3 protein: CASSLPTLGYEQYF. CDR3 coding DNA: TGTGCCAGCAGCTTGCCCACGTTGGGGTACGAGCAGTACTTC.

V is TRBV2 and J is TRBJ1-1, with D unclear. Germline loops: CDR1 SNHLY, CDR2 FYNNEI. V was pared by 11 bases and J by 0 bases, with 13 bases between. This CDR3 comprises 13 residues. CDR3 amino acids: CAGMASLNTEAFF. CDR3 in DNA: TGTGCCGGGATGGCCAGTTTGAACACTGAAGCTTTCTTT.

The chain joins TRBV4-3 to TRBJ2-3; D not resolved. Per the germline V gene, CDR1 is LGHNA and CDR2 is YSLEER. The CDR3 extends over 13 amino acids. Trimming stripped 0 bases from V and 5 bases from J, with 6 bases between. The CDR3 DNA sequence: TGCGCCAGCAGCCAAGAAACGGTAGATACGCAGTATTTT. It specifies CASSQETVDTQYF.

The chain uses TRBV6-5 and TRBJ1-2; no definite D call. Germline V gene data show CDR1 as MNHEY and CDR2 as SVGAGI. CDR3 length: 15 residues. Trimming cost V 2 bases and J 4 bases, with 14 bases left between them. CDR3 DNA sequence: TGTGCCAGCAGTTACCCCCGAACCCCTTTCTATGGCTACACCTTC. Its translation is CASSYPRTPFYGYTF.

This chain joins TRBV7-9 and TRBJ1-1, with TRBD1 identical over 7 bases. The CDR3 is made up of 13 amino acids. With 5 bases clipped from V and 3 bases from J, the junction kept 3 bases outside the gene matches. CDR1 and CDR2 from the germline V gene are SEHNR and FQNEAQ (reference sequence). CDR3 DNA: TGTGCCAGCAGCCGACAGGGCGACACTGAAGCTTTCTTT. Amino acids: CASSRQGDTEAFF.